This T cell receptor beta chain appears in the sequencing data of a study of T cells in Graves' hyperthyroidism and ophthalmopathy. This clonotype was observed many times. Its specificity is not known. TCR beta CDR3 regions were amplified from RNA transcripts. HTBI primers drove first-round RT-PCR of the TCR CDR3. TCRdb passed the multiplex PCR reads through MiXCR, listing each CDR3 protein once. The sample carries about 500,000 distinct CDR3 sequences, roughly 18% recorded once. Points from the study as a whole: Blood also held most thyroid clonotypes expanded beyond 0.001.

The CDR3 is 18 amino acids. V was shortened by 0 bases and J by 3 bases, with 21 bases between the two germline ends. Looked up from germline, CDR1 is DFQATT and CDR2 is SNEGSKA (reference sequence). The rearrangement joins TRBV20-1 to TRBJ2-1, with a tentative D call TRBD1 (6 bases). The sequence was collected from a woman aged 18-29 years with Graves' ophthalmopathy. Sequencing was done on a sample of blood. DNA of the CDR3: TGCAGTGCTAGAGAGCCCAGGCTTGGGGGCCCCAGCTACAATGAGCAGTTCTTC. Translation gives CSAREPRLGGPSYNEQFF.